This TCR beta chain emerged from a study of T cells in Graves' hyperthyroidism and ophthalmopathy (dated by TCRdb to about 2019). Background on the whole study: Peripheral blood was sampled at the time of initial diagnosis, prior to any treatment. After sampling, hyperthyroidism patients received methimazole starting at 30 mg daily, and ophthalmopathy patients received high-dose intravenous methylprednisolone. The roughly 100 discovery patients were randomly divided into training and test sets at a 7:3 ratio. The paper reports TCR Vbeta CDR3 sequencing of some 140 peripheral blood samples: 43 ophthalmopathy, 70 to 85 hyperthyroidism and 17 progressor patients. Prospective prediction of ophthalmopathy was tested in an independent validation cohort consisting of under 20 hyperthyroidism patients and 15 or so patients who later progressed to ophthalmopathy. To identify TCR V-J signatures that set the groups apart, the researchers used a discovery cohort of approximately 98 patients, made up of some 41 with Graves' ophthalmopathy and about 55 with stable Graves' hyperthyroidism. In addition, the study compared T-cell repertoires in thyroid tissue and in blood from over 5 Graves' hyperthyroidism patients.

Counted from cysteine to phenylalanine, this CDR3 has 13 amino acids. The retained sequence is limited to the CDR3, 39 bases, with the frame set at the first base. Trimming accounts for 4 bases at V and 8 bases at J, while the number of junction bases matched to no gene is 6. A patient counted as having stable Graves' hyperthyroidism if no progression to ophthalmopathy occurred over 18 months of follow-up. Hyperthyroidism patients were newly diagnosed, had a disease duration of under 2 months, and were aged 18 to 65 years. Any patient with an uncontrolled infection, another autoimmune disease, pregnancy or lactation was excluded. Diagnoses were based on clinical symptoms, serum thyroxine and TRAb, thyroid ultrasound and orbital computed tomography. Ficoll-Paque density gradient centrifugation was used to isolate PBMCs from around 10 ml of fresh peripheral blood. Trizol reagent was used to extract total RNA, and RNA quality was then checked on an Agilent 2100 Bioanalyzer.

This clonotype was counted many times. Its antigen remains unidentified. No per-base quality is available; no much larger clone lies one base away. Study-wide conclusions, independent of this receptor: In validation, the model predicted progression to ophthalmopathy a median of roughly 6.1 months before onset, with over 55% sensitivity and around 76% specificity. Blood samples also contained most of the expanded thyroid clonotypes (frequency above 0.001), which suggests that blood repertoires may reflect thyroid immune responses. Sample size was not statistically predetermined, and blinding of investigators to group allocation was not performed. Ophthalmopathy was separated from stable hyperthyroidism by a 13 V-J signature model, with about 88% sensitivity and around 81% specificity obtained in cross-validation and 80%/75% obtained in testing.

TCR beta CDR3 regions were amplified from RNA transcripts. For the first round of RT-PCR on the TCR CDR3, the HTBI primer set was used together with the Qiagen OneStep RT-PCR kit. Libraries were constructed in a second round of multiplex PCR, after which size selection and purification were performed. The libraries were sequenced on an Illumina HiSeq2000 using paired-end 100 bp reads. The source study handled its data this way. Raw data were processed with SOAPnuke, discarding reads with adapters, uncalled bases, mean Phred below 15, or no exact constant-primer or identifier match. COPE v1.2.5 was used to merge high-quality paired reads, and clonotypes were defined as unique nucleotide sequences. Clonotypes were aligned to IMGT TRBV, TRBD and TRBJ reference segments using MiTCR v1.1. The analysis was restricted to V-J combinations with a frequency above 0.0001, which together covered about 99% of the repertoires. A TCS score was defined as the ratio of F50 (clonal expansion) to E x V (chaos), with BLOSUM62-based TCRdist applied between CDR3 peptides within each V-J. Welch's t-statistics and random forest reduced just over 500 V-J features to fewer than 15, which were used in a naive Bayes classifier (R e1071). Clones were called with MiXCR by TCRdb after fastp trimmed the public reads at Q25, and only in-frame beta chains were retained. Entries are consolidated by CDR3 protein sequence, retaining the most common genes and DNA. It is TCRdb's table, rather than the study itself, that gives the V and J calls and clone size. For this sample there are around 690,000 distinct CDR3 sequences; around a sixth appear just once. Together, the top ten hold about a sixth of the sample.

The sequence was obtained from a man aged 45-65 years with Graves' hyperthyroidism. The specimen sequenced was blood. Recombination joined TRBV12-3 or TRBV12-4 with TRBJ1-2; TRBD1 agrees with 8 junctional bases. The DNA reads as follows: TGTGCCAGCAGTTCGACAGGGGAAGGCGGCTACACCTTC. Its protein reads: CASSSTGEGGYTF.